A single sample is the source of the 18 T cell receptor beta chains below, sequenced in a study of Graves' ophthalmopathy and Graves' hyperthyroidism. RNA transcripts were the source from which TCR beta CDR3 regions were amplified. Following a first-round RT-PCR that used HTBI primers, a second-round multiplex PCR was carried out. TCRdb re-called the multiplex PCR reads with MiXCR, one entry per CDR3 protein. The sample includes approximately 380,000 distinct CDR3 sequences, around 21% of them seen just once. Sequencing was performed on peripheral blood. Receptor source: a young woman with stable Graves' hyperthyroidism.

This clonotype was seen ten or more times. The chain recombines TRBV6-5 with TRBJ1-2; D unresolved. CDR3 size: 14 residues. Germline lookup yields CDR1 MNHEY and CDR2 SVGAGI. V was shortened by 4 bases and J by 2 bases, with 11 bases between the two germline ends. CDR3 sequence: CASSFRGANYGYTF. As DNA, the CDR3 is TGTGCCAGCAGTTTCCGGGGAGCAAACTATGGCTACACCTTC.

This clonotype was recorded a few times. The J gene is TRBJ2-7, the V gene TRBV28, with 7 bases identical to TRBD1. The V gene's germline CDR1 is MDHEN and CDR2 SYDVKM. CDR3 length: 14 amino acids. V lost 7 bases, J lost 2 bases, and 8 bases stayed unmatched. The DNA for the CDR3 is TGTGCCAGCACCCAAGACAGGGCGCCCTACGAGCAGTACTTC. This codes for CASTQDRAPYEQYF.

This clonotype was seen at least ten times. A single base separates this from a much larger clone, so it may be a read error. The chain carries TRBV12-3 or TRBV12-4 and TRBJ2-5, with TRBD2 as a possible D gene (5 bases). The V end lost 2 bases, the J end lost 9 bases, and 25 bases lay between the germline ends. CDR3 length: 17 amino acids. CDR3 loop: CASSLTLNPWRQEAQYF. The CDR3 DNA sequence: TGTGCCAGCAGTTTAACCCTCAATCCTTGGCGGCAGGAGGCCCAGTACTTC.

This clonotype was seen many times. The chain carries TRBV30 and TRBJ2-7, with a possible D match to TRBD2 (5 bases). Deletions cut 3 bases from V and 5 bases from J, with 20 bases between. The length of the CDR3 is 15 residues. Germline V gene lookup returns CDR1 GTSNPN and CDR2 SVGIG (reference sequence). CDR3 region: CAWRAYSPPGNEQYF. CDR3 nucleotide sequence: TGTGCCTGGAGGGCCTATAGTCCTCCGGGGAACGAGCAGTACTTC.

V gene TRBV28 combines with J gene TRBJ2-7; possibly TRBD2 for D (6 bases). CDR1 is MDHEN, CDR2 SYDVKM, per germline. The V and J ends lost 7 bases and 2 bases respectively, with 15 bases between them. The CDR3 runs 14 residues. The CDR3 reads CASKPGGWTYEQYF. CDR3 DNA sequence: TGTGCCAGCAAGCCCGGGGGTTGGACCTACGAGCAGTACTTC. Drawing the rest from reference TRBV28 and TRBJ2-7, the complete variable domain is DVKVTQSSRYLVKRTGEKVFLECVQDMDHENMFWYRQDPGLGLRLIYFSYDVKMKEKGDIPEGYSVSREKKERFSLILESASTNQTSMYLCASKPGGWTYEQYFGPGTRLTVT.

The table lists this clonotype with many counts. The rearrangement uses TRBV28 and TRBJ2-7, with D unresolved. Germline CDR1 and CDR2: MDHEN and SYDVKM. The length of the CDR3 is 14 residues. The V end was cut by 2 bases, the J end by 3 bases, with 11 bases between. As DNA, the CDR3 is TGTGCCAGCAGTTTACGGGCAACTCTCTACGAGCAGTACTTC. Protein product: CASSLRATLYEQYF.

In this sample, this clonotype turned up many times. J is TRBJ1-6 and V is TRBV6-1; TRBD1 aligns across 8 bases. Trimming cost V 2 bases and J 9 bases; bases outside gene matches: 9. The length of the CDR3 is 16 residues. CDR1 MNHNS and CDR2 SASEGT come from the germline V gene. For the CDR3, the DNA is TGTGCCAGCAGTGAACCGACAGGGGTCATTTCTTCACCCCTCCACTTT. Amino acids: CASSEPTGVISSPLHF.

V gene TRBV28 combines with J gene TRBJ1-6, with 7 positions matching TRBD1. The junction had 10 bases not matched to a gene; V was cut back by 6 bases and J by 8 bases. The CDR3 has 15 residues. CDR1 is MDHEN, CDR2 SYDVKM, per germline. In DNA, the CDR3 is TGTGCCAGCAGCGTTGACAGGGTCCAACATTCACCCCTCCACTTT. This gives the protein CASSVDRVQHSPLHF.

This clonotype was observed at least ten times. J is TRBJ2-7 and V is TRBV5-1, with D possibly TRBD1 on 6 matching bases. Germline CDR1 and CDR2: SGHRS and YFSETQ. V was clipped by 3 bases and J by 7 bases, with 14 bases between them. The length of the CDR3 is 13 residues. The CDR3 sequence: CASSSGQSQEQYF. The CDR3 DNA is TGCGCCAGCAGCTCCGGACAGTCTCAGGAGCAGTACTTC.

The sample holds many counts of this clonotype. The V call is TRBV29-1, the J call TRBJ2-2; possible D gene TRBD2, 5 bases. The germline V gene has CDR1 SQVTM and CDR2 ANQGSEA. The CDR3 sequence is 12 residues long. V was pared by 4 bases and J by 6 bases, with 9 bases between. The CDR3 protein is CSVVSAPGELFF. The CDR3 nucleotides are TGCAGCGTTGTTAGCGCTCCCGGGGAGCTGTTTTTT.

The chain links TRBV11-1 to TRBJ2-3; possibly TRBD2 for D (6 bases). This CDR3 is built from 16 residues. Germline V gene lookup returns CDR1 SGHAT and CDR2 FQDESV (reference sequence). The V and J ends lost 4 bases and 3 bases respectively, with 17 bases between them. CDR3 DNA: TGTGCCAGCAGCTCACTCCGAAGCGGAGGGACAGATACGCAGTATTTT. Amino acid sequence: CASSSLRSGGTDTQYF. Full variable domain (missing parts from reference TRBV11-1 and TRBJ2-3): EAEVAQSPRYKITEKSQAVAFWCDPISGHATLYWYRQILGQGPELLVQFQDESVVDDSQLPKDRFSAERLKGVDSTLKIQPAELGDSAMYLCASSSLRSGGTDTQYFGPGTRLTVL.

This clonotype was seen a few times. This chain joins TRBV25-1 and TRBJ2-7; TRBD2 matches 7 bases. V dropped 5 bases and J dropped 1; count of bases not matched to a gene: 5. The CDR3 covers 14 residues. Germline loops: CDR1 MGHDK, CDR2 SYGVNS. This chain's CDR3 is CASSRGEGSYEQYF. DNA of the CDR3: TGTGCCAGCAGTCGGGGGGAGGGGTCCTACGAGCAGTACTTC.

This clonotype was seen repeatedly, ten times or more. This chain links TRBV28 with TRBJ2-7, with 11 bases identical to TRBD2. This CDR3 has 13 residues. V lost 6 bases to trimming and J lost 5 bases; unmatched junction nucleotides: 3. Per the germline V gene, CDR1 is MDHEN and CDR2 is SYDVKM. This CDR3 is CASSSSGRHEQYF. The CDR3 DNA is TGTGCCAGCAGCTCTAGCGGGAGGCACGAGCAGTACTTC.

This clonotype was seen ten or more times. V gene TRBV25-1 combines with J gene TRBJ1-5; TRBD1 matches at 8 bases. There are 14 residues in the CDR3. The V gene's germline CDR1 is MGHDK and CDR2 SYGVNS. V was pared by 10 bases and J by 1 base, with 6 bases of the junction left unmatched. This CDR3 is CATEGQDSNQPQHF. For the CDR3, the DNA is TGTGCCACCGAGGGACAGGACAGCAATCAGCCCCAGCATTTT.

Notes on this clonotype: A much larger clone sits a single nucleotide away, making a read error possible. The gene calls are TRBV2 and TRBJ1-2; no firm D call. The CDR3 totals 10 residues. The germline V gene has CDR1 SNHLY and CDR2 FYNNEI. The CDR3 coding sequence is TGTACCAGCAATTCCCTTGGCTACACCTTC. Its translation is CTSNSLGYTF.

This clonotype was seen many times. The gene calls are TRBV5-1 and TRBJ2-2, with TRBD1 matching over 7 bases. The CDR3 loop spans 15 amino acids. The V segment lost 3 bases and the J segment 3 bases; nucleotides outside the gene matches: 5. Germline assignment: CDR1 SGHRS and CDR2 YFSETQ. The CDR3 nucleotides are TGCGCCAGCAGCTCGGGACAGCCTTACACCGGGGAGCTGTTTTTT. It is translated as CASSSGQPYTGELFF.

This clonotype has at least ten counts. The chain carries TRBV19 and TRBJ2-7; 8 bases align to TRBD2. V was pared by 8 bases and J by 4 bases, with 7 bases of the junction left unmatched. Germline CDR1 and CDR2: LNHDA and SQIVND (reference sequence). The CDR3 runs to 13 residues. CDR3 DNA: TGTGCCAGTTCTCGGGAGGGCCATTACGAGCAGTACTTC. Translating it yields CASSREGHYEQYF.

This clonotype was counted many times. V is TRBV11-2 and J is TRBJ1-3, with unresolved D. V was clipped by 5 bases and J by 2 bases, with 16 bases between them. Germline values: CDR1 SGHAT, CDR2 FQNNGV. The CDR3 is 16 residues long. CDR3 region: CASSPNPGRTGNTIYF. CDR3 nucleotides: TGTGCCAGCAGCCCTAACCCCGGTAGGACTGGAAACACCATATATTTT.